This TCR beta chain is drawn from a study of CD8 T cells in ankylosing spondylitis. Study-level results: Earlier authors reported some of these motif variants in reactive arthritis synovial fluid and blood. Disease-linked clones were reportedly significantly enriched in matched ankylosing spondylitis synovial fluid. Blood of patients with ankylosing spondylitis appeared to be characterized by a TCR beta motif of eight highly homologous variants.

With molecular barcodes, quantitative 5'-RACE was used to make the TCR beta libraries. Via MiXCR, TCRdb re-called the 5' RACE reads, giving one row per CDR3 protein. The table includes 25,000 to 35,000 distinct CDR3 sequences, less than 40% detected once. The CDR3 has 13 amino acids. Germline values: CDR1 KGHDR, CDR2 SFDVKD. V lost 3 bases and J 4 bases, leaving 7 bases between the germline ends. About this clonotype: Its antigen is not known.

The chain carries TRBV24-1 and TRBJ2-3; D unresolved. The sample comprised synovial fluid, either unsorted or a sorted T cell fraction (not recorded which). The source of this sequence is a male donor with ankylosing spondylitis. DNA for the CDR3: TGTGCCACCAGTGATCCTGAAGCAGATACGCAGTATTTT. This sequence encodes CATSDPEADTQYF.